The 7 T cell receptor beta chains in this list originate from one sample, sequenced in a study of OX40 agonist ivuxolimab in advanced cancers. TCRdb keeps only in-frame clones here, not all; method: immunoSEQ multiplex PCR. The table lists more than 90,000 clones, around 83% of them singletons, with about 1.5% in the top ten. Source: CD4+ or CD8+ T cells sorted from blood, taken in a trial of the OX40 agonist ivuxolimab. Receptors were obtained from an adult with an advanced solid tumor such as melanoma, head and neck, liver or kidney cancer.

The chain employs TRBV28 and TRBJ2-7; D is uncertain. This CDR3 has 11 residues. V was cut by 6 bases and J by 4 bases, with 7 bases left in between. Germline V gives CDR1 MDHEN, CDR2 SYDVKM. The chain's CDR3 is CASSRPYEQYF. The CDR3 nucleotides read TGTGCCAGCAGCCGTCCTTACGAGCAGTACTTC.

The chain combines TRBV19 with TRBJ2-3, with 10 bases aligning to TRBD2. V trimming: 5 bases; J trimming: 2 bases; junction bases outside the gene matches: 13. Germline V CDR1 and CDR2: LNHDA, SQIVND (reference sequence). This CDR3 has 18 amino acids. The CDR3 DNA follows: TGTGCCAGTAGTCTTCAAAGCGGGGGGGCCGTCTCCACAGATACGCAGTATTTT. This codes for CASSLQSGGAVSTDTQYF.

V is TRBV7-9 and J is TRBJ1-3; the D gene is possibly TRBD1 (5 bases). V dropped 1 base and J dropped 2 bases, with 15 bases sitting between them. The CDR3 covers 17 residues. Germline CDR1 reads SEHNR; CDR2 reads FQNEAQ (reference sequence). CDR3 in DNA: TGTGCCAGCAGCTTAGGGCGGGGACGGATGACTGGAAACACCATATATTTT. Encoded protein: CASSLGRGRMTGNTIYF.

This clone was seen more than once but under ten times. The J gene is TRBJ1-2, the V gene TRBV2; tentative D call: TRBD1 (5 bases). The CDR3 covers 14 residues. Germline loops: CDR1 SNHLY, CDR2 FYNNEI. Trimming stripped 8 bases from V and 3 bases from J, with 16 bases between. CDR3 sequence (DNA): TGTGCCAGCTCGCTGGGGGGGTTTGACTATGGCTACACCTTC. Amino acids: CASSLGGFDYGYTF.

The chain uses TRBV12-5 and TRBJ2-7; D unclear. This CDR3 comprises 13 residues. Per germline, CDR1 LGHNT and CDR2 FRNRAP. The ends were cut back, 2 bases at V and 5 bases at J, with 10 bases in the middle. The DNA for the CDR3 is TGTGCTAGTGGTTTGAGCCTTCGGGACGAGCAGTACTTC. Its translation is CASGLSLRDEQYF.

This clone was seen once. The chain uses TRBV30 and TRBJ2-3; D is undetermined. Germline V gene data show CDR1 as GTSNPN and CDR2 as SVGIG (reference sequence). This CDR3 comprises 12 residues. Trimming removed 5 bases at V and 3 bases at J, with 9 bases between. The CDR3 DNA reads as TGTGCCTGGTCGACCGTAACAGATACGCAGTATTTT. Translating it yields CAWSTVTDTQYF.

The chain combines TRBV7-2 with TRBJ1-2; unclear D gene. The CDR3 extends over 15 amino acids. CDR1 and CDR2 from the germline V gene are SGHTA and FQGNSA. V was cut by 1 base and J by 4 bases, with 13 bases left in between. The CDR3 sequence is CASSLDVGGFYGYTF. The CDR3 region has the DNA TGTGCCAGCAGCTTAGACGTGGGCGGATTCTATGGCTACACCTTC.